The rows below give T cell receptor beta chains drawn from one sample of a study of regulatory T cells in long-lasting Graves disease. TCRdb used MiXCR to reprocess the multiplex PCR reads, holding one entry per CDR3 protein. The data hold 430,000 or so distinct CDR3 sequences, with roughly 21% observed a single time. Sample: peripheral blood mononuclear cells (PBMCs), taken when the disease was refractory, from a patient treated with antithyroid drugs. These receptors originate from a female donor with Graves disease. CDR3s include the opening cysteine and the closing phenylalanine or tryptophan. D genes are given only for firm matches. Expanded clones are given a class, and other clones once, few, many or no size at all.

abundance	d_gene	j_gene	v_gene	CDR3nt	CDR3aa
-	TRBD1	TRBJ2-1	TRBV28	TGTGCCAGCAGTTTAGGGACAGGGGTGGGGGAGCAGTTCTTC	CASSLGTGVGEQFF
many	-	TRBJ2-7	TRBV6-1	TGTGCCAGCAAAGGTGCACTAGGTTTCTACGAGCAGTACTTC	CASKGALGFYEQYF
many	TRBD1	TRBJ2-7	TRBV6-2/TRBV6-3	TGTGCCAGCAGGGATTGGACAGGGAGCTCCTACGAGCAGTACTTC	CASRDWTGSSYEQYF
many	-	TRBJ1-2	TRBV28	TGTGCCAGCAGACCTAACTATGGCTACACCTTC	CASRPNYGYTF
-	TRBD1	TRBJ2-1	TRBV28	TGTGCCAGCAGTCCACGGGACAGGGCGGGTGAGCAGTTCTTC	CASSPRDRAGEQFF
many	TRBD2	TRBJ2-2	TRBV28	TGTGCCAGCAGTCCTCTACCGGGACTAGCGCTGCCCGGGGAGCTGTTTTTT	CASSPLPGLALPGELFF
-	-	TRBJ1-1	TRBV5-1	TGCGCCTGTAGTACAGGTATGAACACTGAAGCTTTCTTT	CACSTGMNTEAFF
few	TRBD1	TRBJ2-7	TRBV6-1	TGTGCCAGCAGTCGGGACAGGTTGAAGCAGTACTTC	CASSRDRLKQYF
many	TRBD1	TRBJ2-7	TRBV29-1	TGCAGCGTTGTGGGACAGGGGGCTTGGGAGCAGTACTTC	CSVVGQGAWEQYF
-	-	TRBJ2-7	TRBV15	TGTGCCACCAGCAGAGATGGCGGGAAGACCTACGAGCAGTACTTC	CATSRDGGKTYEQYF
-	TRBD2	TRBJ2-7	TRBV9	TGTGCCAGCAGCGCAGCGGGAGGGCCAAGGGAGCAGTACTTC	CASSAAGGPREQYF
many	-	TRBJ1-2	TRBV29-1	TGCAGCGTTGATAGTTATGGCTACACCTTC	CSVDSYGYTF
many	-	TRBJ2-5	TRBV29-1	TGCAGCGTTGAATCAGGTTCGGAGACCCAGTACTTC	CSVESGSETQYF
many	-	TRBJ1-3	TRBV28	TGTGCCAGCACGGTATCGTCTGGAAACACCATATATTTT	CASTVSSGNTIYF
many	-	TRBJ2-2	TRBV7-3	TGTGCCAGCAGCTTAAGACCCCCCGGGGAGCTGTTTTTT	CASSLRPPGELFF
-	-	TRBJ2-6	TRBV7-9	TGTGCCAGCAGCTTAGCGCACGACTTCTCTGGGGCCAACGTCCTGACTTTC	CASSLAHDFSGANVLTF